The 12 T cell receptor beta chains below all came from one sample that was sequenced in a study of blood T cell repertoires in COVID-19 (dated by TCRdb to the early 2020s). The method was the immunoSEQ multiplex PCR assay. TCRdb mirrors the immuneACCESS table, restricted to in-frame sequences. Some clones are absent from its copies; in checked studies, under half trace to an unresolved V gene, and the reason for the others is unknown. Recorded for this sample are approximately 63,000 clones; roughly 90% of them occurred a single time. The ten largest account for 1.3% of the sample. The specimen was peripheral blood. The receptors stem from an elderly woman with acute or convalescent COVID-19.

The rearrangement uses TRBV5-5 and TRBJ1-1; D is unresolved. Trimming left V 2 bases short and J 5 bases short, with 4 bases between. Germline CDR1 and CDR2: SGHKS and YYEKEE (reference sequence). The CDR3 is 11 amino acids. The CDR3 coding sequence is TGTGCCAGCAGCTTCAATACTGAAGCTTTCTTT. Translating it yields CASSFNTEAFF.

The V gene is TRBV4-1, the J gene TRBJ2-3; no firm D call. CDR3 length: 14 residues. From germline, CDR1 is MGHRA and CDR2 YSYEKL. Deletions cut 3 bases from V and 2 bases from J, with 9 bases between. The CDR3 here is CASSQSRTTDTQYF. CDR3 nucleotides: TGCGCCAGCAGCCAGAGCCGTACCACAGATACGCAGTATTTT.

The chain links TRBV6-5 to TRBJ1-2; a weak D match, TRBD1 (5 bases). Trimming stripped 6 bases from V and 2 bases from J, with 13 bases between. Germline CDR1 is MNHEY and CDR2 is SVGAGI. This CDR3 has 14 residues. CDR3 amino acids: CASRGGSANYGYTF. The CDR3 DNA reads TGTGCCAGCAGGGGGGGGTCGGCCAACTATGGCTACACCTTC.

The J gene is TRBJ2-1, the V gene TRBV5-1; perhaps TRBD2 as D (5 bases). Germline CDR1 is SGHRS and CDR2 is YFSETQ. V lost 6 bases and J 0 bases, leaving 10 bases between the germline ends. The CDR3 has 14 amino acids. CDR3 bases: TGCGCCAGCACAGCGGAGAGCTCCTACAATGAGCAGTTCTTC. The encoded protein is CASTAESSYNEQFF. Full variable domain (remainder filled in from reference TRBV5-1 and TRBJ2-1): KAGVTQTPRYLIKTRGQQVTLSCSPISGHRSVSWYQQTPGQGLQFLFEYFSETQRNKGNFPGRFSGRQFSNSRSEMNVSTLELGDSALYLCASTAESSYNEQFFGPGTRLTVL.

The V and J genes are TRBV4-3 and TRBJ1-2; no clear D. Germline assignment: CDR1 LGHNA and CDR2 YSLEER. The CDR3 is 15 amino acids. Between the trimmed V and J ends, which lost 4 bases and 8 bases, there was a span of 20 bases. CDR3 region: CASSPQYSAAGGYTF. The CDR3 DNA sequence: TGCGCCAGCAGCCCGCAGTATTCCGCAGCGGGCGGCTACACCTTC.

The chain uses TRBV27 and TRBJ1-3; tentatively, D is TRBD1 (6 bases). Trimming took off 4 bases at V and 0 bases at J, with 10 bases between the two ends. Germline V gene data show CDR1 as MNHEY and CDR2 as SMNVEV (reference sequence). There are 15 residues in the CDR3. For the CDR3, the DNA is TGTGCCAGCAGTTCCCAGGGGCTCTCTGGAAACACCATATATTTT. Its protein is CASSSQGLSGNTIYF.

This chain links TRBV29-1 with TRBJ2-4; D not certain. CDR1 and CDR2 (germline): SQVTM, ANQGSEA. The CDR3 runs to 13 residues. Trimming removed 4 bases from V and 0 bases from J, with 7 bases in between. The CDR3 is CSVGELAKNIQYF. The DNA of the CDR3 is TGCAGCGTTGGTGAGCTAGCCAAAAACATTCAGTACTTC.

The gene calls are TRBV6-5 and TRBJ2-5; 7 bases agree with TRBD2. The V segment lost 9 bases and the J segment 2 bases; nucleotides outside the gene matches: 9. Per germline, CDR1 MNHEY and CDR2 SVGAGI. The CDR3 contains 14 residues. CDR3: CASGLVPQQETQYF. The CDR3 bases are TGTGCCAGTGGACTAGTGCCCCAACAAGAGACCCAGTACTTC.

The chain uses TRBV13 and TRBJ1-1; no clear D gene. Trimming took 9 bases from V and 5 from J, leaving 10 bases between them. The length of the CDR3 is 11 residues. The germline V gene has CDR1 PRHDT and CDR2 FYEKMQ (reference sequence). CDR3 amino acids: CARAGWTEAFF. The CDR3 DNA reads TGTGCCAGAGCGGGTTGGACTGAAGCTTTCTTT.

The chain carries TRBV15 and TRBJ1-1; D is ambiguous. CDR1 and CDR2 from the germline V gene are LNHNV and YYDKDF (reference sequence). Trimming stripped 6 bases from V and 1 base from J, with 6 bases between. This CDR3 is 12 amino acids long. The CDR3 nucleotides read TGTGCCACCAGGAGGTGGAACACTGAAGCTTTCTTT. It specifies CATRRWNTEAFF.

This chain links TRBV10-1 with TRBJ2-7; no firm D call. Germline CDR1 and CDR2: WNHNN and SYGVQD (reference sequence). CDR3 length equals 16 residues. With 2 bases removed from V and 7 bases from J, the gap between germline ends came to 21 bases. CDR3 residues: CASSEDHGAVSWEQYF. The CDR3 nucleotides are TGCGCCAGCAGTGAGGACCACGGTGCGGTCTCCTGGGAGCAGTACTTC.

V usage is TRBV30 and J usage is TRBJ1-3; TRBD1 is a possible D gene (6 bases). The germline gives CDR1 GTSNPN, CDR2 SVGIG (reference sequence). The CDR3 runs 13 residues. Trimming pared 1 base from V and 8 bases from J, leaving 12 bases between. The chain's CDR3 is CAWSAQGFYTIYF. In nucleotides, the CDR3 is TGTGCCTGGAGTGCCCAGGGGTTTTACACCATATATTTT.